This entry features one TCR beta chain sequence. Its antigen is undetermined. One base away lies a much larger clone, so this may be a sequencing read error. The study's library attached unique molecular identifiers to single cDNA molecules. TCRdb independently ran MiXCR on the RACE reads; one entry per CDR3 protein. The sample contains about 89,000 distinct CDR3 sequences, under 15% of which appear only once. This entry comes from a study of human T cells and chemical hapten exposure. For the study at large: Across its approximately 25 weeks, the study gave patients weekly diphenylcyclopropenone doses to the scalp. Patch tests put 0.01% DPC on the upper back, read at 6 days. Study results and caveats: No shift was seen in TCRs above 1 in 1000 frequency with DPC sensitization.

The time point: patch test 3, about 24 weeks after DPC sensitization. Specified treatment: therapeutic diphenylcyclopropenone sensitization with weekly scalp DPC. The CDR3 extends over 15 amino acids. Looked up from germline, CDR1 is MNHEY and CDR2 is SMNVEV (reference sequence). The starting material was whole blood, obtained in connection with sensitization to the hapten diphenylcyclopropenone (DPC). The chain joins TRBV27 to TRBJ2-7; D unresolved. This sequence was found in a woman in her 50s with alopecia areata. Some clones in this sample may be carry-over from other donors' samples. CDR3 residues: CANSSPLRGAYEQCF. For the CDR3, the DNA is TGTGCCAACAGTTCCCCCCTGCGCGGCGCCTACGAGCAGTGCTTC.